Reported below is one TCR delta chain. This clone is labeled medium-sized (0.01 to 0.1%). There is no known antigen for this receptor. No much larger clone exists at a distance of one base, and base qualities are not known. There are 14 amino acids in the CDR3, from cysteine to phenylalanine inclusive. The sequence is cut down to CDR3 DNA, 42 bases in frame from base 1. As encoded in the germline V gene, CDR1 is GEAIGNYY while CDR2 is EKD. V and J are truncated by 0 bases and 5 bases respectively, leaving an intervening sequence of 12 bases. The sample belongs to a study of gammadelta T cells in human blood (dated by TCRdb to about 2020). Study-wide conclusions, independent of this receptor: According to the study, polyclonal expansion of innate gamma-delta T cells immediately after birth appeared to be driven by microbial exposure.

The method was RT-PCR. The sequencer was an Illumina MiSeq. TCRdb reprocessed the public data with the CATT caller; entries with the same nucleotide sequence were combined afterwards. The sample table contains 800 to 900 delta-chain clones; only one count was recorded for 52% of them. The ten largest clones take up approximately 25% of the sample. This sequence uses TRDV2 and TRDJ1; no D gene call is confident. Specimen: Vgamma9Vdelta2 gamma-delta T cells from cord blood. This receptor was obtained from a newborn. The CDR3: CACDTVGFRDKLIF. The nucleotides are TGTGCCTGTGACACCGTCGGGTTCCGTGATAAACTCATCTTT.